Presented here are 8 T cell receptor beta chains from one specimen sequenced in a study of blood T cell repertoires in COVID-19 (dated by TCRdb to the early 2020s). Library preparation employed the immunoSEQ multiplex PCR assay. The immuneACCESS repertoire file appears here via TCRdb, limited to in-frame rearrangements. These files lack a portion of the clones; in checked studies, under half of the deficit traces to unresolved V genes, and the cause of the others is not known. The sample contains tens of thousands of clones, roughly 80% of them found a single time. Jointly, the top ten make up approximately 12% of the sample. Sequencing was carried out using peripheral blood. The source of these receptors is a human donor in a cohort sampled during active COVID-19.

This chain connects TRBV11-2 to TRBJ2-5; the D gene is possibly TRBD2 (7 bases). CDR1 is SGHAT, CDR2 FQNNGV, per germline. The ends were cut back, 2 bases at V and 5 bases at J, with 15 bases in the middle. CDR3 length: 15 amino acids. DNA for the CDR3: TGTGCCAGCAGCTTAAGGGGGGGAACTGCGGAGACCCAGTACTTC. Protein sequence: CASSLRGGTAETQYF.

The rearrangement links TRBV5-4 to TRBJ2-3; possible D gene TRBD1, 7 bases. This CDR3 spans 15 amino acids. CDR1 and CDR2 (germline): SGHNT, YYREEE (reference sequence). Trimming cost V 3 bases and J 2 bases, with 13 bases left between them. DNA of the CDR3: TGTGCCAGCAGCTCTGCGGGACAGAACACAGATACGCAGTATTTT. As protein: CASSSAGQNTDTQYF.

This chain connects TRBV9 to TRBJ1-5; 8 bases line up with TRBD1. Germline V gene lookup returns CDR1 SGDLS and CDR2 YYNGEE. The CDR3 runs to 15 residues. Unmatched junction bases numbered 7, after V lost 3 bases and J lost 5 bases. The CDR3 loop is CASSGEDRDDQPQHF. The CDR3 coding sequence is TGTGCCAGCAGCGGAGAGGACAGGGATGATCAGCCCCAGCATTTT.

Only one count was recorded for this clone. At the DNA level, this CDR3 is encoded by other sequences in the same sample as well. V usage is TRBV7-3 and J usage is TRBJ2-3; perhaps TRBD2 as D (5 bases). V lost 2 bases to trimming and J lost 4 bases, with 13 bases between them. The germline V gene encodes CDR1 SGHTA and CDR2 FQGTGA. This CDR3 is built from 15 residues. CDR3 coding DNA: TGTGCCAGCAGCTTAGGCGGGCCGGGCGCAGATACGCAGTATTTT. Residues: CASSLGGPGADTQYF.

The rearrangement links TRBV5-6 to TRBJ2-7; TRBD2 agrees at 7 bases. The CDR3 loop spans 14 amino acids. The trim removed 4 bases at V and 5 bases at J, leaving 9 bases unmatched. Per germline, CDR1 SGHDT and CDR2 YYEEEE. The CDR3, as DNA: TGTGCCAGCAGCGGTTGGGGTGGGAGGGACGAGCAGTACTTC. Its protein product is CASSGWGGRDEQYF.

This clone was recorded only once. The chain joins TRBV6-6 to TRBJ1-4; 8 positions agree with TRBD1. CDR1 and CDR2 (germline): MNHNY, SVGAGI (reference sequence). Trimming removed 7 bases from V and 5 bases from J; junction bases left unmatched: 9. This CDR3 spans 15 amino acids. Written as DNA, the CDR3 is TGTGCCAGCAAGGACAGGGTCACGGGAAATGAAAAACTGTTTTTT. Its protein product is CASKDRVTGNEKLFF.

This clone was seen more than once but under ten times. The V gene is TRBV19, the J gene TRBJ1-1; D gene unclear. The CDR3 is 11 amino acids. Germline loops: CDR1 LNHDA, CDR2 SQIVND (reference sequence). The V gene lost 9 bases and the J gene lost 5 bases, with 10 bases spanning the gap. CDR3 in DNA: TGTGCCAGCCTTCGGTGGACTGAAGCTTTCTTT. The encoded protein is CASLRWTEAFF. Full variable domain (missing parts from reference TRBV19 and TRBJ1-1): DGGITQSPKYLFRKEGQNVTLSCEQNLNHDAMYWYRQDPGQGLRLIYYSQIVNDFQKGDIAEGYSVSREKKESFPLTVTSAQKNPTAFYLCASLRWTEAFFGQGTRLTVV.

Only a few counts were recorded for this clone. This chain connects TRBV5-1 to TRBJ1-2, with D perhaps matching TRBD1 (5 bases). Germline V gene sequence: CDR1 SGHRS, CDR2 YFSETQ. This CDR3 is 13 amino acids long. With 2 bases removed from V and 3 bases from J, the gap between germline ends came to 8 bases. The CDR3 spells CASSFARDYGYTF. The CDR3 DNA reads as TGCGCCAGCAGCTTCGCCAGGGACTATGGCTACACCTTC.